This T cell receptor (beta chain) was sequenced during a study of T cell responses to AZD1222 COVID-19 vaccine. Study-wide findings and caveats: Donor demographics were predominantly white British with a female majority; clonal diversity may be underestimated. Baseline serology detected seropositivity in only six AZD1222 recipients.

CDR3 length: 12 residues. Germline V gene sequence: CDR1 MNHEY, CDR2 SVGAGI. Sequenced by immunoSEQ multiplex PCR; TCRdb stores in-frame clones only, minus some. This sample has about 84,000 clones, with around nine tenths found just once. On this clone itself: The antigen is not known. A junction boundary mismatches the germline segment, possibly from a read error.

The sequences come from peripheral blood, collected 28 days after the second AZD1222 dose. The V and J genes are TRBV6-5 and TRBJ1-2, with D unclear. This receptor was obtained from an adult who received the AZD1222 COVID-19 vaccine. The CDR3 DNA sequence: TGTGCCAGCACTTACGGAAACTATGGCTACACCTTC. It translates to CASTYGNYGYTF.